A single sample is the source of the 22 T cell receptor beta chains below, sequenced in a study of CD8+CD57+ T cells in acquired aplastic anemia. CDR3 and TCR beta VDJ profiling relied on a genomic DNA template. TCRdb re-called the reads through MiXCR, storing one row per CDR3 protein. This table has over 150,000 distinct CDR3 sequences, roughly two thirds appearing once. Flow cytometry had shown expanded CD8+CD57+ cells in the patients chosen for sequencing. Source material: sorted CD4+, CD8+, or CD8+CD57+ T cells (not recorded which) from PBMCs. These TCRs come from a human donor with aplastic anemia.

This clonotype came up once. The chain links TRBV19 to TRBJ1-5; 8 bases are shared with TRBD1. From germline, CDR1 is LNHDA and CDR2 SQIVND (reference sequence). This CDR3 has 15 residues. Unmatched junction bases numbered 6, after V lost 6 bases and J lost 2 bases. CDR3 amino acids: CASRMDRVGNQPQHF. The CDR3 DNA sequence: TGTGCCAGTAGGATGGACAGGGTGGGCAATCAGCCCCAGCATTTT. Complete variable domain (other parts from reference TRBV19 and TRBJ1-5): DGGITQSPKYLFRKEGQNVTLSCEQNLNHDAMYWYRQDPGQGLRLIYYSQIVNDFQKGDIAEGYSVSREKKESFPLTVTSAQKNPTAFYLCASRMDRVGNQPQHFGDGTRLSIL.

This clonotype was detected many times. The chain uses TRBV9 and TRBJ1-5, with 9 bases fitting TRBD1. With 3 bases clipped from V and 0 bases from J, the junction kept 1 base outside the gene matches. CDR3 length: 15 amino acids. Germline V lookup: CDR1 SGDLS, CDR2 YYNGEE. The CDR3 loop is CASSATGGSNQPQHF. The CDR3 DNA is TGTGCCAGCAGCGCGACAGGGGGTAGCAATCAGCCCCAGCATTTT.

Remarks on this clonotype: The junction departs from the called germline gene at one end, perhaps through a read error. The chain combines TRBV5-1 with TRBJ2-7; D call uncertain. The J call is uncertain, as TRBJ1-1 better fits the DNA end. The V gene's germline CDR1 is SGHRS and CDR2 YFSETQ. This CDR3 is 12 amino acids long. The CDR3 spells CASSLRATEAFF. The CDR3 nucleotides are TGTGCCAGCAGCTTAAGGGCCACTGAAGCTTTCTTT.

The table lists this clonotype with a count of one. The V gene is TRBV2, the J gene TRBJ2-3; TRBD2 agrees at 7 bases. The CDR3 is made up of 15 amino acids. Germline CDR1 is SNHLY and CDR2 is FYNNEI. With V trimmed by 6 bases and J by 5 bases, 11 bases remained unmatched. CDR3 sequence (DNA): TGTGCCAGCAGCCCGGGGGGTAGGCAGGAAGATACGCAGTATTTT. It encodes CASSPGGRQEDTQYF.

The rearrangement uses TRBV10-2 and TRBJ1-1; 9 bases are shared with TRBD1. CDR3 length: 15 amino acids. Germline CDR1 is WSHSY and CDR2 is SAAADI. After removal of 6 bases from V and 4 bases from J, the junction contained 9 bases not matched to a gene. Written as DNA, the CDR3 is TGCGCCAGCAGGGGACAGGGTGGGAAGGGCACTGAAGCTTTCTTT. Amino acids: CASRGQGGKGTEAFF.

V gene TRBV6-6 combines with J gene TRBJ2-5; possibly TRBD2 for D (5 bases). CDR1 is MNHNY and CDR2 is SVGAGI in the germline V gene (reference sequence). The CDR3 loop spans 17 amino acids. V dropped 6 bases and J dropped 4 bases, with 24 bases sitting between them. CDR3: CASSTPHVAKKSETQYF. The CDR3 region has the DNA TGTGCCAGCAGCACACCCCATGTAGCGAAGAAGTCAGAGACCCAGTACTTC.

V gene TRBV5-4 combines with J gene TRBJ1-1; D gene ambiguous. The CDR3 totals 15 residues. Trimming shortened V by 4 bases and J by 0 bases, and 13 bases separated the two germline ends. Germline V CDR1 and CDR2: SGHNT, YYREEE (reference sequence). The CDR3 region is CASSIDGDLNTEAFF. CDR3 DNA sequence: TGTGCCAGCAGCATTGACGGGGATTTGAACACTGAAGCTTTCTTT.

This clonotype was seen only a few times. CDR3 in DNA: TGTGCCAGTAAGGGAGGTCTAGCGGGACACACCGGGGAGCTGTTTTTT. It encodes CASKGGLAGHTGELFF. The V and J genes are TRBV19 and TRBJ2-2; TRBD2 matches at 9 bases. CDR3 length: 16 amino acids. Germline lookup yields CDR1 LNHDA and CDR2 SQIVND (reference sequence). Trimming took 7 bases from V and 3 from J; bases not matched to a gene: 9.

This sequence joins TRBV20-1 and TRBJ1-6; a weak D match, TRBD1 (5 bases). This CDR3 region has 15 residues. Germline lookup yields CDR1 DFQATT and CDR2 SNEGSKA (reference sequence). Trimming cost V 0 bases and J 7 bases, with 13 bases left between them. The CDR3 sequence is CSARDPGTGNSPLHF. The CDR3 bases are TGCAGTGCTAGAGATCCCGGGACGGGGAATTCACCCCTCCACTTT.

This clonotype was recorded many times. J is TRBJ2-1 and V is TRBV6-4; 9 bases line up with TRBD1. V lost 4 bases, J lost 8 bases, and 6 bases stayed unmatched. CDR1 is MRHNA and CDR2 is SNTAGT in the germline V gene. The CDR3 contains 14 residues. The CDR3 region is CASSAGQGSHEQFF. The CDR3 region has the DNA TGTGCCAGCAGTGCCGGACAGGGGAGCCATGAGCAGTTCTTC.

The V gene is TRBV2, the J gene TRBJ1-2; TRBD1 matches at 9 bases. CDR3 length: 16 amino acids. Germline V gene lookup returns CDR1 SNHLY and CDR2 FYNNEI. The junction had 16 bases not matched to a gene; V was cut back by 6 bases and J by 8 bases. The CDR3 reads CASSPIKGTGSDGYTF. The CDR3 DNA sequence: TGTGCCAGCAGCCCGATAAAGGGGACAGGGAGTGACGGCTACACCTTC.

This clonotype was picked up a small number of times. The CDR3, as DNA: TGTGCCAGCATAGCCCAGAACACTGAAGCTTTCTTT. The encoded protein is CASIAQNTEAFF. V is TRBV2 and J is TRBJ1-1, with no clear D. This CDR3 has 12 residues. V lost 7 bases and J 1 base, leaving 7 bases between the germline ends. The germline V gene has CDR1 SNHLY and CDR2 FYNNEI.

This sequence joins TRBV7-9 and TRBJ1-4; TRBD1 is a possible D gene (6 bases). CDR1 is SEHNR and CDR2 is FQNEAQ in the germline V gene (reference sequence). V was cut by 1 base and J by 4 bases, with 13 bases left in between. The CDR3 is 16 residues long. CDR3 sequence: CASSLGWGAGNEKLFF. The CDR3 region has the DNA TGTGCCAGCAGCTTAGGATGGGGGGCTGGTAATGAAAAACTGTTTTTT.

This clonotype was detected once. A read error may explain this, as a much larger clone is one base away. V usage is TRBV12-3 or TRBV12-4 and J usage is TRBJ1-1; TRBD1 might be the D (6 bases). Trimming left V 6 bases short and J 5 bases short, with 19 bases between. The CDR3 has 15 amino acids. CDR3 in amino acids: CASSPGSGVETEAFF. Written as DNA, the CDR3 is TGTGCCAGCAGCCCTGGGTCAGGGGTGGAAACTGAAGCTTTCTTT.

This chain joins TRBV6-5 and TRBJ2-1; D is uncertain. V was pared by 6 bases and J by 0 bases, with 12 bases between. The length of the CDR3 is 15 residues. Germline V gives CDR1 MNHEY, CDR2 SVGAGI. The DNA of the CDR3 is TGTGCCAGCAGCTTAGACCCTAGCTCCTACAATGAGCAGTTCTTC. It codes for CASSLDPSSYNEQFF.

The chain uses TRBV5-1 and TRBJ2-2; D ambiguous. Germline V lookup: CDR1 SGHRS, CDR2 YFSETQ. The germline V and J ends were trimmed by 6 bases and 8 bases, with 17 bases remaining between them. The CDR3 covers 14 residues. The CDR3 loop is CASTPMTEGGELFF. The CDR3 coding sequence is TGCGCCAGCACCCCCATGACCGAAGGGGGGGAGCTGTTTTTT.

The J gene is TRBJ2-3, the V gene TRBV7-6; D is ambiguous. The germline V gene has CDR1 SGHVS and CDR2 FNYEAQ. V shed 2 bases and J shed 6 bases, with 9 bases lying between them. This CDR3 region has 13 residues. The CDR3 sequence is CASSLLEYDTQYF. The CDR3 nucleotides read TGTGCCAGCAGCTTACTTGAGTACGATACGCAGTATTTT.

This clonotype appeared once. CDR3 DNA sequence: TGCAGTGCTAGAGACAAACTCTATGGCTACACCTTC. This sequence encodes CSARDKLYGYTF. The chain is built from TRBV20-1 and TRBJ1-2; D gene unclear. Germline V gene data show CDR1 as DFQATT and CDR2 as SNEGSKA (reference sequence). The CDR3 extends over 12 amino acids. Trimming cost V 0 bases and J 4 bases, with 6 bases left between them.

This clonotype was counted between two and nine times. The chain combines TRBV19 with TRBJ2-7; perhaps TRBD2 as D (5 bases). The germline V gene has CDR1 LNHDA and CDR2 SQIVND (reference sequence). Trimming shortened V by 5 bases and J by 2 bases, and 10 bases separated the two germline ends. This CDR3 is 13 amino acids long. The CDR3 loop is CASSSVGAYEQYF. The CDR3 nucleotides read TGTGCCAGTAGTTCGGTGGGAGCCTACGAGCAGTACTTC.

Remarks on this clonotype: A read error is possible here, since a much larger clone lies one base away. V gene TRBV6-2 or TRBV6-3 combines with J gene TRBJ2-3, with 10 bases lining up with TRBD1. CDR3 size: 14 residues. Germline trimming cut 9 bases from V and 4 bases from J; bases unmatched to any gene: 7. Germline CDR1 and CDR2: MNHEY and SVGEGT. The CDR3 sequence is CARSGQGESDTQYF. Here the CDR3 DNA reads TGTGCCAGAAGCGGACAGGGGGAGTCAGATACGCAGTATTTT.

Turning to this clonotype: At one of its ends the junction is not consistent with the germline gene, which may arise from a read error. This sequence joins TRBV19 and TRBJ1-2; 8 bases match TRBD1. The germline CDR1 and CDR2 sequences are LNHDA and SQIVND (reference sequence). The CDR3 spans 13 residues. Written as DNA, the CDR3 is TGTGCCCGTAGTACGACAGGGGTTCGTGGCTACACCTTC. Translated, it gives CARSTTGVRGYTF.

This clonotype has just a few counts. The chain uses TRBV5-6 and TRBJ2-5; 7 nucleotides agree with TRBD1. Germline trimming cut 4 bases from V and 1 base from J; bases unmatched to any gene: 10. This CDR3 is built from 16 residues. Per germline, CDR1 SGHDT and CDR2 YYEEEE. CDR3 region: CASSVGPDRAQETQYF. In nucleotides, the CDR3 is TGTGCCAGCAGCGTGGGCCCTGACAGGGCCCAAGAGACCCAGTACTTC.